These 7 T cell receptor beta chains originate from one sample sequenced in a study of CD8+ T cells in alopecia areata. Sequencing used cDNA as its template, made by extracting RNA and reverse transcribing it. Assay used: immunoSEQ multiplex PCR; TCRdb lists only in-frame clones, some missing. The profile shows over 120,000 clones, roughly three fifths of them singletons. The source was CD4+ T cells sorted from blood, collected at week 0. The receptors stem from a human donor with alopecia areata.

V gene TRBV30 combines with J gene TRBJ2-2; 10 positions match TRBD2. Germline CDR1 is GTSNPN and CDR2 is SVGIG (reference sequence). After removal of 5 bases from V and 0 bases from J, the junction contained 3 bases not matched to a gene. There are 15 residues in the CDR3. The CDR3 region has the DNA TGTGCCTGGCGAGCGGGGGGGACGAACACCGGGGAGCTGTTTTTT. The encoded protein is CAWRAGGTNTGELFF.

This clone turned up a few times. This chain links TRBV30 with TRBJ2-7; D possibly corresponds to TRBD1 (5 bases). Trimming stripped 2 bases from V and 3 bases from J, with 11 bases between. The germline CDR1 and CDR2 sequences are GTSNPN and SVGIG (reference sequence). The length of the CDR3 is 13 residues. This CDR3 is CAWSLGELYEQYF. CDR3 bases: TGTGCCTGGAGTTTAGGGGAACTCTACGAGCAGTACTTC.

This clone was observed a few times. This CDR3 is CASSSDSGGALETQYF. In DNA form, the CDR3 reads TGCGCCAGCAGCAGCGATAGCGGGGGGGCCTTGGAGACCCAGTACTTC. The rearrangement uses TRBV5-1 and TRBJ2-5; 11 bases align to TRBD2. The CDR3 runs 16 residues. The junction had 10 bases not matched to a gene; V was cut back by 4 bases and J by 5 bases. CDR1 SGHRS and CDR2 YFSETQ come from the germline V gene.

The chain couples TRBV9 to TRBJ2-5; D remains ambiguous. V was cut by 0 bases and J by 4 bases, with 7 bases left in between. Germline loops: CDR1 SGDLS, CDR2 YYNGEE. The CDR3 is 13 residues long. The CDR3 spells CASSVGVRETQYF. The CDR3 region has the DNA TGTGCCAGCAGCGTAGGGGTTCGAGAGACCCAGTACTTC.

This chain links TRBV29-1 with TRBJ2-4; D remains unclear. Per the germline V gene, CDR1 is SQVTM and CDR2 is ANQGSEA. V dropped 6 bases and J dropped 5 bases, with 11 bases sitting between them. The CDR3 has 12 amino acids. The CDR3 DNA sequence: TGCAGCGTCCAAAGCACTGAAAACATTCAGTACTTC. This codes for CSVQSTENIQYF.

This clone was seen more than once but under ten times. This CDR3 is CATGRASGDNEQFF. CDR3 sequence (DNA): TGTGCCACCGGTAGGGCGAGCGGGGACAATGAGCAGTTCTTC. The V call is TRBV15, the J call TRBJ2-1, with TRBD2 matching over 7 bases. Trimming cost V 8 bases and J 5 bases; bases outside gene matches: 9. This CDR3 comprises 14 residues. CDR1 LNHNV and CDR2 YYDKDF come from the germline V gene (reference sequence). The full variable domain, completed using reference TRBV15 and TRBJ2-1, is DAMVIQNPRYQVTQFGKPVTLSCSQTLNHNVMYWYQQKSSQAPKLLFHYYDKDFNNEADTPDNFQSRRPNTSFCFLDIRSPGLGDTAMYLCATGRASGDNEQFFGPGTRLTVL.

The rearrangement joins TRBV7-6 to TRBJ2-3; 9 nucleotides align to TRBD1. The CDR3 is 17 amino acids. Germline CDR1 reads SGHVS; CDR2 reads FNYEAQ. J gave up 2 bases and V 2 bases, and 8 bases lay outside the gene matches. This chain's CDR3 is CASSLRSGTGNTDTQYF. The CDR3 DNA reads TGTGCCAGCAGCTTACGGTCCGGGACAGGGAACACAGATACGCAGTATTTT.